The TCR beta chain described here comes from a study of chemoradiotherapy in HPV16-positive cancers. Clones were read by immunoSEQ multiplex PCR, and TCRdb kept only the in-frame ones, dropping some. The table records 5,000 or so clones, roughly three quarters of them present only once. Repeated repertoire sampling spanned the course of chemoradiotherapy. By proportion, this clone is large. The material was tumor tissue, obtained from a patient who underwent chemoradiotherapy. This sequence was found in a human donor with HPV-associated anogenital cancer.

The CDR3 bases are TGTGCCAGCGCGGTGGAGGGAAGAACGGAGCAGCCCCAGCATTTT. The encoded protein is CASAVEGRTEQPQHF. J is TRBJ1-5 and V is TRBV7-3; no definite D call. Germline CDR1 SGHTA, CDR2 FQGTGA. The V end was cut by 8 bases, the J end by 7 bases, with 21 bases between. The CDR3 is made up of 15 amino acids.